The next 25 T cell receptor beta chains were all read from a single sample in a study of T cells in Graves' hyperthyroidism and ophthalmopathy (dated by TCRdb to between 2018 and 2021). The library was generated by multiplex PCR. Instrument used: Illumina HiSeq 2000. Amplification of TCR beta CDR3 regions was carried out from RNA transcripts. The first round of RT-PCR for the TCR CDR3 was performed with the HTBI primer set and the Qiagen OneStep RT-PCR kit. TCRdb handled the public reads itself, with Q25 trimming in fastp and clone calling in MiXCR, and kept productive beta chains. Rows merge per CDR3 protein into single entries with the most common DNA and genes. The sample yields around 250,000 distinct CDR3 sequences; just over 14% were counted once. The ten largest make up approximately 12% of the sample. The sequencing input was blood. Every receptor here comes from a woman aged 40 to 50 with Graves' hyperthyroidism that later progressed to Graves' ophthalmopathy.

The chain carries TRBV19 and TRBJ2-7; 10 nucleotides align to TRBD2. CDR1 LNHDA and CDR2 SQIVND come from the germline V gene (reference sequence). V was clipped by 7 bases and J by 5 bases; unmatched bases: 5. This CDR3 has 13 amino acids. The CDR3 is CASKASGSNEQYF. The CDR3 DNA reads TGTGCCAGTAAGGCTAGCGGGAGTAACGAGCAGTACTTC. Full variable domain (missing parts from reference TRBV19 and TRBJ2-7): DGGITQSPKYLFRKEGQNVTLSCEQNLNHDAMYWYRQDPGQGLRLIYYSQIVNDFQKGDIAEGYSVSREKKESFPLTVTSAQKNPTAFYLCASKASGSNEQYFGPGTRLTVT.

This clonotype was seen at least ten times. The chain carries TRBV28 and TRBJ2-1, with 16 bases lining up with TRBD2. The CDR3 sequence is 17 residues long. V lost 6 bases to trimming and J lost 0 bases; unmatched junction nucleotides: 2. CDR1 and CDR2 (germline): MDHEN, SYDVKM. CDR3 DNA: TGTGCCAGCAGGGGGACTAGCGGGAGGGCCTCCTACAATGAGCAGTTCTTC. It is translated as CASRGTSGRASYNEQFF.

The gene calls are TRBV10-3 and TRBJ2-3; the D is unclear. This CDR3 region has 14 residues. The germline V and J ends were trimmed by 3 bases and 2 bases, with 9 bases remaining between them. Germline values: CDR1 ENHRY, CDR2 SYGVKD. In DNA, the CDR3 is TGTGCCATCAGTGACCAGAAACCCACAGATACGCAGTATTTT. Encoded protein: CAISDQKPTDTQYF.

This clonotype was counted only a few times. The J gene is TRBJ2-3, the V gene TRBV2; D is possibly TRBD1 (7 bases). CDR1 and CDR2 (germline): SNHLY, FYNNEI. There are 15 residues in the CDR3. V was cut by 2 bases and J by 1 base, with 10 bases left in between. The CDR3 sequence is CASSEPRGGTDTQYF. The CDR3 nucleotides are TGTGCCAGCAGTGAACCCAGGGGGGGCACAGATACGCAGTATTTT.

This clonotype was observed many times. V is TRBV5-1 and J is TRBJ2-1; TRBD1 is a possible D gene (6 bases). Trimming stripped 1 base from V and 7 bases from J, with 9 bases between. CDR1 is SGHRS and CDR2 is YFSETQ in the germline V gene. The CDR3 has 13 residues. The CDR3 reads CASSLRGKNEQFF. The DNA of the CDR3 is TGCGCCAGCAGCTTGAGGGGGAAAAATGAGCAGTTCTTC.

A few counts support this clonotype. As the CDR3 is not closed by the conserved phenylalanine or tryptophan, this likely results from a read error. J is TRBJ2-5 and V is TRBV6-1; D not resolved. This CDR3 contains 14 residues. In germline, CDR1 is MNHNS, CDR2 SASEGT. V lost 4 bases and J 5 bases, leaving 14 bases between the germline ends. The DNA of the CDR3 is TGTGCCAGCAGTGCAGTGGACGGGTGGGAGACCCAGTACCTC. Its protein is CASSAVDGWETQYL.

The DNA for the CDR3 is TGCAGCGTTGAAGTTGGGACTTATTCCTACAATGAGCAGTTCTTC. This sequence encodes CSVEVGTYSYNEQFF. The chain combines TRBV29-1 with TRBJ2-1; TRBD2 is a possible D gene (6 bases). The length of the CDR3 is 15 residues. Germline V gene data show CDR1 as SQVTM and CDR2 as ANQGSEA. Trimming left V 1 base short and J 1 base short, with 11 bases between.

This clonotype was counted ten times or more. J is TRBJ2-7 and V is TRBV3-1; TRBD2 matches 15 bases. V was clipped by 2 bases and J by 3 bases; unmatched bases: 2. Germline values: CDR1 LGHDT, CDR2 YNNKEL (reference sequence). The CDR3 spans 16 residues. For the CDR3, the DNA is TGTGCCAGCAGCCAATCGGGACTAGCGGGGGGCTACGAGCAGTACTTC. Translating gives CASSQSGLAGGYEQYF.

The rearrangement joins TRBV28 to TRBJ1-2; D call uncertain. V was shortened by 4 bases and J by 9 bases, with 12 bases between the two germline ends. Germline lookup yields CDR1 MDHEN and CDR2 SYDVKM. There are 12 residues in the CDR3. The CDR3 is CASSSPMESYTF. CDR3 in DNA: TGTGCCAGCAGTTCTCCGATGGAGAGCTACACCTTC.

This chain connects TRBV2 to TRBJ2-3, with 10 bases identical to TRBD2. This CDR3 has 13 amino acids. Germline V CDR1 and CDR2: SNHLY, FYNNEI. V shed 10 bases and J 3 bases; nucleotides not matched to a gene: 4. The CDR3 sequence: CAILAGETDTQYF. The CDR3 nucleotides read TGTGCCATTCTAGCGGGAGAAACAGATACGCAGTATTTT. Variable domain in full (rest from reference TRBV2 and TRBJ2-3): EPEVTQTPSHQVTQMGQEVILRCVPISNHLYFYWYRQILGQKVEFLVSFYNNEISEKSEIFDDQFSVERPDGSNFTLKIRSTKLEDSAMYFCAILAGETDTQYFGPGTRLTVL.

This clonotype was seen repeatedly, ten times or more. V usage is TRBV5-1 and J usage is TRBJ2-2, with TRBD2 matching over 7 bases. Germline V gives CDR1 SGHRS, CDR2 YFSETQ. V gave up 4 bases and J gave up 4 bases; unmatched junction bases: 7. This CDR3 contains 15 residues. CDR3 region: CASSRAGPFTGELFF. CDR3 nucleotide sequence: TGCGCCAGCAGCCGAGCGGGACCCTTCACCGGGGAGCTGTTTTTT.

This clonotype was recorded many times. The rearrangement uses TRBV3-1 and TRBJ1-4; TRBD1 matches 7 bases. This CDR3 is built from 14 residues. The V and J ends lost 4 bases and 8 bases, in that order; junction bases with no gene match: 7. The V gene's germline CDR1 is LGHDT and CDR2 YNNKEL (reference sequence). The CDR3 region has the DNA TGTGCCAGCAGCCGGGGGACAGCTGAGGAAAAACTGTTTTTT. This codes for CASSRGTAEEKLFF.

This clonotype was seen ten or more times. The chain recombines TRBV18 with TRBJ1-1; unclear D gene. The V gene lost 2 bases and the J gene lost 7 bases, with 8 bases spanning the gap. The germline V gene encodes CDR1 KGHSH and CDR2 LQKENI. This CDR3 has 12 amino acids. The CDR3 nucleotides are TGTGCCAGCTCACCAGTACACGGTGAAGCTTTCTTT. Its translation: CASSPVHGEAFF.

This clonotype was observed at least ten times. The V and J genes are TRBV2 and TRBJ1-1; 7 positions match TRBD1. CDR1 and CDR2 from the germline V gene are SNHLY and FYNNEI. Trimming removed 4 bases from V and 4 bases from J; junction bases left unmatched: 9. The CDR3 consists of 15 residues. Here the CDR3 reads CASSGQGGKVTEAFF. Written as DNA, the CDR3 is TGTGCCAGCAGTGGACAGGGTGGGAAGGTCACTGAAGCTTTCTTT. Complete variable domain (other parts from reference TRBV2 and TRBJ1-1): EPEVTQTPSHQVTQMGQEVILRCVPISNHLYFYWYRQILGQKVEFLVSFYNNEISEKSEIFDDQFSVERPDGSNFTLKIRSTKLEDSAMYFCASSGQGGKVTEAFFGQGTRLTVV.

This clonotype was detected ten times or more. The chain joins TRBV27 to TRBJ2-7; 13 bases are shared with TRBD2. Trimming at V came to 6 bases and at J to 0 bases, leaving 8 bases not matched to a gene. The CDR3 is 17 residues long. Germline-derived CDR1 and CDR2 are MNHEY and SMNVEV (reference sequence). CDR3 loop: CASRPGLAGWSSYEQYF. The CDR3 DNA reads TGTGCCAGCAGGCCGGGACTAGCGGGGTGGAGCTCCTACGAGCAGTACTTC.

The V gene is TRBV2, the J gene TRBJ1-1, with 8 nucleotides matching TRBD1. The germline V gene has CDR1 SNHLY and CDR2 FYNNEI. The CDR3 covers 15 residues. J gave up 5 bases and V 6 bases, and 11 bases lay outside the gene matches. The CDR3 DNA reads TGTGCCAGCAGGGGGACAGGACAGGAGGGTACTGAAGCTTTCTTT. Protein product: CASRGTGQEGTEAFF.

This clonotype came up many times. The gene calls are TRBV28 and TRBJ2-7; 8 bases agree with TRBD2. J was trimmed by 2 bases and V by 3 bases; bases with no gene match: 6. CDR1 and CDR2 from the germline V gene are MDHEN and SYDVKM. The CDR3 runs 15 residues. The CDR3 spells CASSFEREYPYEQYF. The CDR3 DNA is TGTGCCAGCAGTTTCGAGCGGGAGTACCCCTACGAGCAGTACTTC.

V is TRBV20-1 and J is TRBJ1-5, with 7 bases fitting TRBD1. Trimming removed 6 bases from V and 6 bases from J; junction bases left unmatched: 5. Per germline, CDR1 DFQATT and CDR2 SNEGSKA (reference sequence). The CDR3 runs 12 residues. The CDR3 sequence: CSALQGLQPQHF. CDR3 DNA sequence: TGCAGTGCACTACAGGGGCTTCAGCCCCAGCATTTT.

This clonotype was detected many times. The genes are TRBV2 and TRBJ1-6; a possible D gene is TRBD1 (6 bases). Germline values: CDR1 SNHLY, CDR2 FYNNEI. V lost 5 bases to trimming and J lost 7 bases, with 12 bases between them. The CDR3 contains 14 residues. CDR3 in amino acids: CASSTGNRNSPLHF. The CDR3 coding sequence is TGTGCCAGCAGTACAGGGAATCGAAATTCACCCCTCCACTTT.

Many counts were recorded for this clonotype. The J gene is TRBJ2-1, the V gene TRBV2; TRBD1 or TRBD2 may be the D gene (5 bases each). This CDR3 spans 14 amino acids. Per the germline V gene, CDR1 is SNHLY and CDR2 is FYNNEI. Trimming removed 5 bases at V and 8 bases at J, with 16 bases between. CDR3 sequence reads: CASSRDLTWDEQFF. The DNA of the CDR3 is TGTGCCAGCAGTCGGGACCTAACTTGGGATGAGCAGTTCTTC.

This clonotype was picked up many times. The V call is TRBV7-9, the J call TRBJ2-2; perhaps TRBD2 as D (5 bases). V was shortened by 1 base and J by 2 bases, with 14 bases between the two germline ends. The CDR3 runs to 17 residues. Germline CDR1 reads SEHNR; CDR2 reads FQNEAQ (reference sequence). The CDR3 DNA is TGTGCCAGCAGCTTAGTACCGGGAACCAAAAACACCGGGGAGCTGTTTTTT. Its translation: CASSLVPGTKNTGELFF.

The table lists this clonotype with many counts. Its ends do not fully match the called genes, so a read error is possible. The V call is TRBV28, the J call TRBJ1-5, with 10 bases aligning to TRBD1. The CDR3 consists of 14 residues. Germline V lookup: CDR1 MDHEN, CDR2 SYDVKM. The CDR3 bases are TGCGCCAGCAGCCCGACAGGGGGCTATCAGCCCCAGCATTTT. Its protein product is CASSPTGGYQPQHF. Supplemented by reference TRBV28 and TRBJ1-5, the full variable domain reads DVKVTQSSRYLVKRTGEKVFLECVQDMDHENMFWYRQDPGLGLRLIYFSYDVKMKEKGDIPEGYSVSREKKERFSLILESASTNQTSMYLCASSPTGGYQPQHFGDGTRLSIL.

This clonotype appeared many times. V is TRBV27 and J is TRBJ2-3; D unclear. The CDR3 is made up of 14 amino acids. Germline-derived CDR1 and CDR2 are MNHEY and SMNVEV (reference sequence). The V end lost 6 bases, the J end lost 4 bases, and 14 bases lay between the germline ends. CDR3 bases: TGTGCCAGCAGGGATGGCGGTTCTCCAGATACGCAGTATTTT. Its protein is CASRDGGSPDTQYF.

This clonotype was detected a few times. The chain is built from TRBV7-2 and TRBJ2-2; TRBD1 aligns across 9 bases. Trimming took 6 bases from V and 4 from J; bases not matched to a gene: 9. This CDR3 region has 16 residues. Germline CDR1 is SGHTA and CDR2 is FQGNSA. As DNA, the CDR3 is TGTGCCAGCAGTCCAACAGGGGGCGCGGGCACCGGGGAGCTGTTTTTT. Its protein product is CASSPTGGAGTGELFF.

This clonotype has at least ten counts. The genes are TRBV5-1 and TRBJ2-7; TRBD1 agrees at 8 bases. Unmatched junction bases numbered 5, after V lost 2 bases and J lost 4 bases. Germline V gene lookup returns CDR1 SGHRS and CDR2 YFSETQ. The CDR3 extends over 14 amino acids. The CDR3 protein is CASSFSRGLYEQYF. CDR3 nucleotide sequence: TGCGCCAGCAGCTTTTCCAGGGGGCTGTACGAGCAGTACTTC.